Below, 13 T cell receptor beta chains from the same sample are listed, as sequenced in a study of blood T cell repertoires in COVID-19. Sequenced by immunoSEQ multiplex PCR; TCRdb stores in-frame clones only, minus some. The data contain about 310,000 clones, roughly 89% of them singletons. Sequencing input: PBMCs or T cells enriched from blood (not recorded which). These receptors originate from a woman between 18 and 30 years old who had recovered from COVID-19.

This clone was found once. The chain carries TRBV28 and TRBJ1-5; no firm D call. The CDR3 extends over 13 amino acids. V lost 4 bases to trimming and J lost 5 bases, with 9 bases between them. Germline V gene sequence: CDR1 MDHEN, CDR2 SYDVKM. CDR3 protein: CASSSNSYQPQHF. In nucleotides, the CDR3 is TGTGCCAGCAGTTCGAACAGTTATCAGCCCCAGCATTTT.

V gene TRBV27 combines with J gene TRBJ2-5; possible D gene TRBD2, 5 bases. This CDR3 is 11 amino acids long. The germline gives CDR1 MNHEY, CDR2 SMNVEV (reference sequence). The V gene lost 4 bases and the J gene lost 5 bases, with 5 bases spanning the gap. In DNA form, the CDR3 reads TGTGCCAGCAGTTCGGGGGAGACCCAGTACTTC. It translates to CASSSGETQYF.

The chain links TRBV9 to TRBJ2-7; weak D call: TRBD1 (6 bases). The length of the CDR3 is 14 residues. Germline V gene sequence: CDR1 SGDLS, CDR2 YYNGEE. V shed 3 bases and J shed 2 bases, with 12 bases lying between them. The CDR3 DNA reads TGTGCCAGCAGCGAGACGGGACACACCTACGAGCAGTACTTC. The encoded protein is CASSETGHTYEQYF.

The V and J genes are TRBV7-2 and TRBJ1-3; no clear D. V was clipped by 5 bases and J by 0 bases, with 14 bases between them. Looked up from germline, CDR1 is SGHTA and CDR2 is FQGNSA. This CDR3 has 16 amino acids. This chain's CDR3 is CASSPSAGSSGNTIYF. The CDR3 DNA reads TGTGCCAGCAGCCCCTCCGCCGGGTCCTCTGGAAACACCATATATTTT.

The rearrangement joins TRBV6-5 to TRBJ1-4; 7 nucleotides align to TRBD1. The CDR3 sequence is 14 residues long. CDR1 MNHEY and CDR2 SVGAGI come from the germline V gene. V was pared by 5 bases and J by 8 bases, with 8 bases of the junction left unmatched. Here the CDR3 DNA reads TGTGCCAGCAGTAAACAGGGGATGGAGGAAAAACTGTTTTTT. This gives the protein CASSKQGMEEKLFF.

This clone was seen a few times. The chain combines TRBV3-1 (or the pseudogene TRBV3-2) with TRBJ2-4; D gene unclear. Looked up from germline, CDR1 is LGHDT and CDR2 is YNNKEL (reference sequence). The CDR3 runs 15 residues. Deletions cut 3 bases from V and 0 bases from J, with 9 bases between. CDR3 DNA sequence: TGTGCCAGCAGCCACCCCGCGATAGCCAAAAACATTCAGTACTTC. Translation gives CASSHPAIAKNIQYF.

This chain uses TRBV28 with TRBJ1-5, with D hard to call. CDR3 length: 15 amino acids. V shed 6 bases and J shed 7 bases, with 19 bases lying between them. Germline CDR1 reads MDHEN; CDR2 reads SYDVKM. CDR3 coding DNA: TGTGCCAGCAGCCCTGACACTCGTCTTGGGCAGCCCCAGCATTTT. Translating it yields CASSPDTRLGQPQHF. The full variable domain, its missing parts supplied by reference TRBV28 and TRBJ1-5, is DVKVTQSSRYLVKRTGEKVFLECVQDMDHENMFWYRQDPGLGLRLIYFSYDVKMKEKGDIPEGYSVSREKKERFSLILESASTNQTSMYLCASSPDTRLGQPQHFGDGTRLSIL.

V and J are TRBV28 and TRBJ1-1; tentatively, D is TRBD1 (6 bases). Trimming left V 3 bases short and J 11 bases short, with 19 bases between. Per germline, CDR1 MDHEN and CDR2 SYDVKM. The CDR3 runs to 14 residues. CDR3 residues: CASSFRTASLGAFF. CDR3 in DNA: TGTGCCAGCAGTTTTAGGACAGCCAGCCTAGGGGCTTTCTTT. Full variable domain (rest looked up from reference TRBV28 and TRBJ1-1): DVKVTQSSRYLVKRTGEKVFLECVQDMDHENMFWYRQDPGLGLRLIYFSYDVKMKEKGDIPEGYSVSREKKERFSLILESASTNQTSMYLCASSFRTASLGAFFGQGTRLTVV.

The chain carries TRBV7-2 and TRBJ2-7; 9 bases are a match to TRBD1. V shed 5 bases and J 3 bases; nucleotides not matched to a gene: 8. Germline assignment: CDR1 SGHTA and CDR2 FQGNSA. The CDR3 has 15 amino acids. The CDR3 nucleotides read TGTGCCAGCAGCCCCAAGGGACAGGGCCGCTACGAGCAGTACTTC. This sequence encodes CASSPKGQGRYEQYF.

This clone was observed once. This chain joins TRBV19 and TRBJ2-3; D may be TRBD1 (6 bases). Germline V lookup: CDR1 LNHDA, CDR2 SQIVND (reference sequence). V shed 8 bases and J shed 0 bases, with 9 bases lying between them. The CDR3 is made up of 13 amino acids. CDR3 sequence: CASLGASTDTQYF. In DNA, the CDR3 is TGTGCCAGTCTGGGGGCTAGCACAGATACGCAGTATTTT.

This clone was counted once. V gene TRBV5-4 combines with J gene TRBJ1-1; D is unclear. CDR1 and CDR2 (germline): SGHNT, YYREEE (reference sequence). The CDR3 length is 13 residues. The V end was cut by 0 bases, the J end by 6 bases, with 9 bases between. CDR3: CASSLAPWPEAFF. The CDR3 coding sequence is TGTGCCAGCAGCTTGGCCCCCTGGCCTGAAGCTTTCTTT. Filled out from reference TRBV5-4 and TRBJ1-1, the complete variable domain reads ETGVTQSPTHLIKTRGQQVTLRCSSQSGHNTVSWYQQALGQGPQFIFQYYREEENGRGNFPPRFSGLQFPNYSSELNVNALELDDSALYLCASSLAPWPEAFFGQGTRLTVV.

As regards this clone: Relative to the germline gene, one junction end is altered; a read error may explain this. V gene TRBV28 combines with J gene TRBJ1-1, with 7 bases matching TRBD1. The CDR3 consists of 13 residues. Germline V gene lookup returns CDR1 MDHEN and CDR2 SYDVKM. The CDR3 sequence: CASSFQTGAPGRF. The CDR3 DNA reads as TGTGCCAGCAGTTTCCAAACAGGGGCCCCGGGGCGCTTT.

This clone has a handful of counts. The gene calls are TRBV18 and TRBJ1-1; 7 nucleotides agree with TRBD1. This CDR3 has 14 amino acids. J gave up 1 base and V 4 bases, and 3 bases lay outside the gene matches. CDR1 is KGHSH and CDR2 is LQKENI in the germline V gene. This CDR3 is CASSLGQQNTEAFF. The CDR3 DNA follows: TGTGCCAGCTCACTGGGACAGCAGAACACTGAAGCTTTCTTT.